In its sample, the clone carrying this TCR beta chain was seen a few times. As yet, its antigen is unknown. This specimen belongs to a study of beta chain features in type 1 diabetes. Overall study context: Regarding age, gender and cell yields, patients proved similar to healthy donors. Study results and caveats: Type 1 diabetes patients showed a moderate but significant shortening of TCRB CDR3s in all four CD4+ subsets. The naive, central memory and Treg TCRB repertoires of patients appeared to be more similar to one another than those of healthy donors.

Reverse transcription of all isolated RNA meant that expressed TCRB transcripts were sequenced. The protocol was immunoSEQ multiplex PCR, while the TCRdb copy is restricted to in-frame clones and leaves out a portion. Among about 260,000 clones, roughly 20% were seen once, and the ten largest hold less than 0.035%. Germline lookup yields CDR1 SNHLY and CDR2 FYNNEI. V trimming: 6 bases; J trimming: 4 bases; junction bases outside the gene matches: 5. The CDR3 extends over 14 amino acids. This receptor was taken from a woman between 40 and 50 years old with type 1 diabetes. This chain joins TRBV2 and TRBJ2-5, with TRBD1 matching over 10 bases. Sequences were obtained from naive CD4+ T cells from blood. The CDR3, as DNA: TGTGCCAGCAGCCTAGACAGGGGGCCAGAGACCCAGTACTTC. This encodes CASSLDRGPETQYF.